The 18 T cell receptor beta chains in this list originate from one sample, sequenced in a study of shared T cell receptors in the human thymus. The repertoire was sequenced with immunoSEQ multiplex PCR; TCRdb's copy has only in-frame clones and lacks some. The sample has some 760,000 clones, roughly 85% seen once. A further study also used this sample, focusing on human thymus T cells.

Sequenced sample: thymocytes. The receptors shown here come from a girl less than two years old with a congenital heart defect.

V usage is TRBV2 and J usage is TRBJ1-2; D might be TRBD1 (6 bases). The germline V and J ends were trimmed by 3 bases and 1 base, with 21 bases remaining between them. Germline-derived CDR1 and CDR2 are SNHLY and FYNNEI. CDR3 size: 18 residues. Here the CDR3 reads CASSEEDRRKPHNYGYTF. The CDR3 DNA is TGTGCCAGCAGTGAGGAGGACAGACGAAAGCCCCATAACTATGGCTACACCTTC.

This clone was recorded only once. CDR3 residues: CSVGQRLAKNIQYF. As DNA, the CDR3 is TGCAGCGTTGGACAGAGACTAGCCAAAAACATTCAGTACTTC. The chain couples TRBV29-1 to TRBJ2-4, with a weak D call TRBD1 (5 bases). Trimming left V 4 bases short and J 0 bases short, with 10 bases between. This CDR3 contains 14 residues. Germline CDR1 SQVTM, CDR2 ANQGSEA.

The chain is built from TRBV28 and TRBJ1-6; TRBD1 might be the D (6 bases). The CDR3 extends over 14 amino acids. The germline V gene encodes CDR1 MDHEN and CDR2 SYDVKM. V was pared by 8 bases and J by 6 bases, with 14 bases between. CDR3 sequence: CASGRDMVNSPLHF. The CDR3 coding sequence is TGTGCCAGCGGCCGGGACATGGTTAATTCACCCCTCCACTTT.

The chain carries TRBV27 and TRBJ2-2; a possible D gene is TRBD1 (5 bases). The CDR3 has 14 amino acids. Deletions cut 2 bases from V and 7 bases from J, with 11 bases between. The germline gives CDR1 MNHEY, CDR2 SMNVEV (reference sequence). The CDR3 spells CASSLGRVHGELFF. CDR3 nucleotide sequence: TGTGCCAGCAGTTTAGGCAGGGTCCACGGGGAGCTGTTTTTT.

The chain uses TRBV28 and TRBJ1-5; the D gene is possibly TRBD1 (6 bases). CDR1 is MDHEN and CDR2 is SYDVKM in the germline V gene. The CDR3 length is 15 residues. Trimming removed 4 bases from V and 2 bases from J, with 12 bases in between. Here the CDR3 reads CASSSQGKGNQPQHF. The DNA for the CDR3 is TGTGCCAGCAGTTCACAGGGTAAGGGCAATCAGCCCCAGCATTTT.

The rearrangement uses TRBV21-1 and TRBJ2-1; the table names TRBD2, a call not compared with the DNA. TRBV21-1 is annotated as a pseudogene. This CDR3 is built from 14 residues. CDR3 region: CASSKGGSEGEQFF. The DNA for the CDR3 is TGTGCCAGCAGCAAAGGTGGATCGGAGGGTGAGCAGTTCTTC.

The CDR3 DNA follows: TGCAGCGTTGACGAGGCGGGCGGAAGCAATGAGCAGTTCTTC. This codes for CSVDEAGGSNEQFF. V is TRBV29-1 and J is TRBJ2-1; the D gene is possibly TRBD2 (5 bases). CDR1 is SQVTM, CDR2 ANQGSEA, per germline. V was shortened by 3 bases and J by 6 bases, with 15 bases between the two germline ends. The CDR3 loop spans 14 amino acids.

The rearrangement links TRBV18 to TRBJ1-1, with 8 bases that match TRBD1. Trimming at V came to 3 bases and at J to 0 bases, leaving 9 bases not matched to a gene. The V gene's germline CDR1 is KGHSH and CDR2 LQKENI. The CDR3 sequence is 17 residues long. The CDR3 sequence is CASSPGQGAALNTEAFF. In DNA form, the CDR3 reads TGTGCCAGCTCACCGGGTCAGGGGGCGGCTTTGAACACTGAAGCTTTCTTT.

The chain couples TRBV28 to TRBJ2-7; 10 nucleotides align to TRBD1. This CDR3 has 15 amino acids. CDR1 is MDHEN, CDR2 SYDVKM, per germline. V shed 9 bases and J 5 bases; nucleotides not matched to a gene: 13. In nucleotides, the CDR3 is TGTGCCAGTCTCGTCCGGGACAGGGGAAAACACGAGCAGTACTTC. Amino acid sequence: CASLVRDRGKHEQYF.

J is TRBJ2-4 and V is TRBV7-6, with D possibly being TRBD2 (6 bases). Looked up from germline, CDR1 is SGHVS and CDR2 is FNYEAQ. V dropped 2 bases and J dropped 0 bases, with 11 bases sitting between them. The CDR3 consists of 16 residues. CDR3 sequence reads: CASSLSGDLAKNIQYF. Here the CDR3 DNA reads TGTGCCAGCAGCTTAAGTGGGGACTTAGCCAAAAACATTCAGTACTTC.

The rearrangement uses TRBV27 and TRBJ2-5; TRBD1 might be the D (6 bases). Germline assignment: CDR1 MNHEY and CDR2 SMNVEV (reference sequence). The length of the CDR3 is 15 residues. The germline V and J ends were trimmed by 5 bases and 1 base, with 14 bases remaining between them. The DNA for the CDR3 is TGTGCCAGCAGTCCGAGAGGACAGACCCAAGAGACCCAGTACTTC. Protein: CASSPRGQTQETQYF.

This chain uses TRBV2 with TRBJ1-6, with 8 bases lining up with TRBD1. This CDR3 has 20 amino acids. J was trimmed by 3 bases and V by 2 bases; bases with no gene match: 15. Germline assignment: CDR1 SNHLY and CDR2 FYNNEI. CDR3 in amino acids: CASSERGDRPWIGYNSPLHF. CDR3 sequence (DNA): TGTGCCAGCAGTGAAAGGGGGGACAGGCCCTGGATTGGCTATAATTCACCCCTCCACTTT.

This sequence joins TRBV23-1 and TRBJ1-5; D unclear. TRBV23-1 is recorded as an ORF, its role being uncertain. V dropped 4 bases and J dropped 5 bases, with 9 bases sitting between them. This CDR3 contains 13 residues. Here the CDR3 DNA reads TGCGCCAGCAGTCCCGGGAGAGATCAGCCCCAGCATTTT. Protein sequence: CASSPGRDQPQHF.

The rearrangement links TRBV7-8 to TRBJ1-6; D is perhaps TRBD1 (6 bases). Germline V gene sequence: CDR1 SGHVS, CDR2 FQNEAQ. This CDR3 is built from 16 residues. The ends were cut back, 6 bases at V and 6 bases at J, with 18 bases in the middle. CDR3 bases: TGTGCCAGCAGGAATAAAGGGACACCGGGTAATTCACCCCTCCACTTT. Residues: CASRNKGTPGNSPLHF.

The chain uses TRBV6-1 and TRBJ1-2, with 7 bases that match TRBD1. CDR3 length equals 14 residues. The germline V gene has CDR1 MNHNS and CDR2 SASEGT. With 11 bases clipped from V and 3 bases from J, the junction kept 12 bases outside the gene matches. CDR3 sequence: CAGHPQGDDYGYTF. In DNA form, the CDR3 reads TGTGCCGGTCATCCGCAGGGGGACGACTATGGCTACACCTTC.

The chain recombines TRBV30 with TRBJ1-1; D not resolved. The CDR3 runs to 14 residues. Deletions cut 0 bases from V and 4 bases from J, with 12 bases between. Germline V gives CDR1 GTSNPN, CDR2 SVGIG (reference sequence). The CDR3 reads CAWSVGKRITEAFF. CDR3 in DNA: TGTGCCTGGAGTGTTGGAAAGAGGATCACTGAAGCTTTCTTT.

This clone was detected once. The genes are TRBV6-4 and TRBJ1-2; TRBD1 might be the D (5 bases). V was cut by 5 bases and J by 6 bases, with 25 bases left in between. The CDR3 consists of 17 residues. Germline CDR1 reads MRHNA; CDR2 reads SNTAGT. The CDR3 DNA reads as TGTGCCAGCAGTCCTACCCACTCAGGGTCCCCCTCGGATGGCTACACCTTC. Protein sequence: CASSPTHSGSPSDGYTF.

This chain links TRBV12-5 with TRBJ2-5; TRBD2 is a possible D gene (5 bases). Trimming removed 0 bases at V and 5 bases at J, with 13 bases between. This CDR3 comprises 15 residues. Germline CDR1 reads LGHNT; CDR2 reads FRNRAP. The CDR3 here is CASGLVLRERETQYF. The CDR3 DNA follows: TGTGCTAGTGGTTTGGTGTTAAGGGAGCGGGAGACCCAGTACTTC. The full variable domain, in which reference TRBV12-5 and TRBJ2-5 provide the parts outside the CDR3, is DARVTQTPRHKVTEMGQEVTMRCQPILGHNTVFWYRQTMMQGLELLAYFRNRAPLDDSGMPKDRFSAEMPDATLATLKIQPSEPRDSAVYFCASGLVLRERETQYFGPGTRLLVL.